What follows are 30 T cell receptor beta chains derived from one specimen sequenced in a study of OX40 agonist ivuxolimab in advanced cancers. Library construction relied on the immunoSEQ multiplex PCR assay. TCRdb re-hosts the immuneACCESS table, in-frame sequences only. Its copies lack some clones; in the studies checked, an unresolved V gene accounts for under half of them, and the cause for the rest is not known. The sample profile shows roughly 45,000 clones; approximately 88% of them were found once. The top ten clonotypes cover over 14% of the sample. The sequences come from CD4+ or CD8+ T cells sorted from blood, collected in a trial of the OX40 agonist ivuxolimab. The origin of the receptors is an adult with an advanced solid tumor such as melanoma, head and neck, liver or kidney cancer.

This clone was seen a handful of times. This chain's CDR3 is CASSTLTSGGYNEQFF. The DNA of the CDR3 is TGTGCCAGCAGCACCCTTACTAGCGGGGGTTACAATGAGCAGTTCTTC. The rearrangement uses TRBV7-9 and TRBJ2-1, with TRBD2 matching 11 bases. This CDR3 is built from 16 residues. V lost 5 bases and J lost 4; bases outside the gene matches: 7. Looked up from germline, CDR1 is SEHNR and CDR2 is FQNEAQ (reference sequence).

This chain joins TRBV5-6 and TRBJ2-5, with D perhaps matching TRBD1 (6 bases). V was cut by 2 bases and J by 1 base, with 12 bases left in between. The CDR3 totals 15 residues. CDR1 and CDR2 from the germline V gene are SGHDT and YYEEEE. CDR3 loop: CASSLVTGPQETQYF. In nucleotides, the CDR3 is TGTGCCAGCAGCTTAGTCACAGGGCCCCAAGAGACCCAGTACTTC.

The CDR3: CASSLEAGDYGYTF. CDR3 nucleotides: TGTGCCAGCAGCTTGGAAGCAGGGGATTATGGCTACACCTTC. This chain links TRBV5-4 with TRBJ1-2, with D possibly TRBD1 on 6 matching bases. This CDR3 has 14 amino acids. The germline V gene has CDR1 SGHNT and CDR2 YYREEE (reference sequence). The germline V and J ends were trimmed by 0 bases and 5 bases, with 11 bases remaining between them.

The CDR3 loop is CAWSVPGGYYGYTF. CDR3 nucleotide sequence: TGTGCCTGGAGTGTACCGGGCGGATACTATGGCTACACCTTC. The V gene is TRBV30, the J gene TRBJ1-2; no clear D. Trimming left V 0 bases short and J 3 bases short, with 11 bases between. This CDR3 contains 14 residues. The germline CDR1 and CDR2 sequences are GTSNPN and SVGIG (reference sequence).

The gene calls are TRBV19 and TRBJ2-3; D may be TRBD1 (6 bases). CDR3 length equals 18 residues. V lost 0 bases, J lost 3 bases, and 19 bases lay in between. Germline CDR1 and CDR2: LNHDA and SQIVND (reference sequence). The CDR3 protein is CASSIEEFSQGTTDTQYF. CDR3 sequence (DNA): TGTGCCAGTAGTATAGAAGAGTTCTCACAGGGCACGACAGATACGCAGTATTTT.

The chain combines TRBV6-6 with TRBJ1-2, with 8 bases that match TRBD1. V gave up 6 bases and J gave up 3 bases; unmatched junction bases: 12. The CDR3 is 16 amino acids. Germline CDR1 reads MNHNY; CDR2 reads SVGAGI (reference sequence). The DNA for the CDR3 is TGTGCCAGCAGCCCCGGACAGGGTAGCCCTCACTATGGCTACACCTTC. Its translation is CASSPGQGSPHYGYTF.

The rearrangement links TRBV27 to TRBJ1-2; D gene unclear. Per the germline V gene, CDR1 is MNHEY and CDR2 is SMNVEV (reference sequence). Trimming removed 4 bases from V and 4 bases from J, with 22 bases in between. The CDR3 loop spans 17 amino acids. The CDR3 nucleotides are TGTGCCAGCAGTTCTCGACGGGCGGAAATGTATGGCTATGGCTACACCTTC. Its translation is CASSSRRAEMYGYGYTF.

The CDR3 sequence is CASSEATRFNSPLHF. In DNA form, the CDR3 reads TGTGCCAGCAGTGAAGCAACAAGATTTAATTCACCCCTCCACTTT. The gene calls are TRBV2 and TRBJ1-6; D is uncertain. CDR3 size: 15 residues. CDR1 SNHLY and CDR2 FYNNEI come from the germline V gene. V was shortened by 0 bases and J by 6 bases, with 9 bases between the two germline ends. The full variable domain, completed using reference TRBV2 and TRBJ1-6, is EPEVTQTPSHQVTQMGQEVILRCVPISNHLYFYWYRQILGQKVEFLVSFYNNEISEKSEIFDDQFSVERPDGSNFTLKIRSTKLEDSAMYFCASSEATRFNSPLHFGNGTRLTVT.

J is TRBJ1-6 and V is TRBV5-4; D not resolved. CDR1 is SGHNT and CDR2 is YYREEE in the germline V gene (reference sequence). This CDR3 contains 13 residues. Trimming shortened V by 4 bases and J by 10 bases, and 12 bases separated the two germline ends. The CDR3 coding sequence is TGTGCCAGCAGCCCTGGGCTTAACTCACCCCTCCACTTT. This gives the protein CASSPGLNSPLHF.

V is TRBV11-3 and J is TRBJ2-5; 8 nucleotides match TRBD1. V was clipped by 0 bases and J by 0 bases; unmatched bases: 6. There are 17 residues in the CDR3. Germline CDR1 SGHNT, CDR2 YENEEA. CDR3 protein: CASSLDPQTGDQETQYF. The CDR3 DNA reads as TGTGCCAGCAGCTTAGATCCTCAGACAGGGGACCAAGAGACCCAGTACTTC.

The rearrangement uses TRBV7-7 and TRBJ2-1; D not resolved. The germline CDR1 and CDR2 sequences are SSHAT and FNYEAQ (reference sequence). The CDR3 runs to 9 residues. CDR3 nucleotides: TGTGTCGTCGGCGATTATCAGTTCTTC. This gives the protein CVVGDYQFF.

The V and J genes are TRBV5-1 and TRBJ2-1; 10 bases map to TRBD2. Germline V gene sequence: CDR1 SGHRS, CDR2 YFSETQ. The CDR3 is made up of 15 amino acids. V was clipped by 3 bases and J by 7 bases; unmatched bases: 7. The CDR3 reads CASSWLAGDHNEQFF. As DNA, the CDR3 is TGCGCCAGCAGCTGGCTAGCGGGAGACCATAATGAGCAGTTCTTC.

The chain couples TRBV4-3 to TRBJ2-7; 8 positions agree with TRBD1. Germline V gene data show CDR1 as LGHNA and CDR2 as YSLEER. J was trimmed by 5 bases and V by 2 bases; bases with no gene match: 5. The CDR3 covers 14 residues. CDR3 loop: CASSQQQGVHEQYF. CDR3 in DNA: TGCGCCAGCAGCCAACAACAGGGGGTCCACGAGCAGTACTTC.

This clone was found a few times. V gene TRBV19 combines with J gene TRBJ1-2; D remains ambiguous. V was cut by 5 bases and J by 5 bases, with 9 bases left in between. This CDR3 region has 12 residues. Germline CDR1 LNHDA, CDR2 SQIVND (reference sequence). CDR3 DNA sequence: TGTGCCAGTAGTCGGGAGGATTATGGCTACACCTTC. It yields the protein CASSREDYGYTF.

The chain recombines TRBV5-5 with TRBJ1-4; the D is unclear. The CDR3 contains 14 residues. The germline V and J ends were trimmed by 4 bases and 6 bases, with 13 bases remaining between them. CDR1 is SGHKS and CDR2 is YYEKEE in the germline V gene (reference sequence). CDR3 coding DNA: TGTGCCAGCAGCGGAACCACGGAAGATGAAAAACTGTTTTTT. This sequence encodes CASSGTTEDEKLFF.

The V and J genes are TRBV7-2 and TRBJ2-3, with no clear D. V shed 3 bases and J shed 6 bases, with 7 bases lying between them. CDR1 and CDR2 (germline): SGHTA, FQGNSA. This CDR3 spans 12 amino acids. The CDR3, as DNA: TGTGCCAGCAGCTTTAGCAGCGATACGCAGTATTTT. This translates into CASSFSSDTQYF.

This clone occurred a few times. This chain connects TRBV7-6 to TRBJ2-7; 7 bases match TRBD2. This CDR3 spans 14 amino acids. Germline CDR1 SGHVS, CDR2 FNYEAQ. V lost 3 bases, J lost 4 bases, and 6 bases stayed unmatched. The CDR3 here is CASSLGGLGYEQYF. The CDR3 bases are TGTGCCAGCAGCTTGGGAGGGCTCGGTTACGAGCAGTACTTC. The entire variable domain, with the rest obtained from reference TRBV7-6 and TRBJ2-7, is as follows: GAGVSQSPRYKVTKRGQDVALRCDPISGHVSLYWYRQALGQGPEFLTYFNYEAQQDKSGLPNDRFSAERPEGSISTLTIQRTEQRDSAMYRCASSLGGLGYEQYFGPGTRLTVT.

The rearrangement joins TRBV7-9 to TRBJ2-5; D call uncertain. Trimming removed 5 bases from V and 1 base from J, with 11 bases in between. CDR3 length equals 14 residues. CDR1 SEHNR and CDR2 FQNEAQ come from the germline V gene (reference sequence). In nucleotides, the CDR3 is TGTGCCAGCAGCCGCTGGTGGCCCCAAGAGACCCAGTACTTC. Its translation is CASSRWWPQETQYF.

The genes are TRBV7-8 and TRBJ2-6; D call uncertain. This CDR3 contains 20 residues. Trimming shortened V by 1 base and J by 0 bases, and 19 bases separated the two germline ends. From germline, CDR1 is SGHVS and CDR2 FQNEAQ. CDR3: CASSLVGLQPLLSGANVLTF. The CDR3 DNA follows: TGTGCCAGCAGCTTAGTGGGGTTGCAACCCCTTCTCTCTGGGGCCAACGTCCTGACTTTC.

A single count supports this clone. CDR3 sequence (DNA): TGTGCCAGCAGTGACAGGGTGTCCTACGAGCAGTACTTC. Protein: CASSDRVSYEQYF. The chain combines TRBV2 with TRBJ2-7; the D gene is possibly TRBD1 (5 bases). Germline-derived CDR1 and CDR2 are SNHLY and FYNNEI. The CDR3 is made up of 13 amino acids. V was clipped by 3 bases and J by 1 base, with 7 bases between them. The whole variable domain, filled in from reference TRBV2 and TRBJ2-7, reads EPEVTQTPSHQVTQMGQEVILRCVPISNHLYFYWYRQILGQKVEFLVSFYNNEISEKSEIFDDQFSVERPDGSNFTLKIRSTKLEDSAMYFCASSDRVSYEQYFGPGTRLTVT.

V gene TRBV5-1 combines with J gene TRBJ2-7; TRBD2 is a possible D gene (6 bases). Germline CDR1 reads SGHRS; CDR2 reads YFSETQ. This CDR3 has 14 residues. V was clipped by 2 bases and J by 7 bases, with 16 bases between them. CDR3 DNA sequence: TGCGCCAGCAGCTTACGACTAGGTCTTGGGGAGCAGTACTTC. This translates into CASSLRLGLGEQYF.

The CDR3 sequence is CASSLGWDRGPSEQYF. DNA of the CDR3: TGTGCCAGCAGCTTAGGCTGGGACAGGGGGCCTAGCGAGCAGTACTTC. V and J are TRBV11-2 and TRBJ2-5; TRBD1 matches 12 bases. The J call may be wrong; the DNA end is better matched by TRBJ2-7. Germline CDR1 reads SGHAT; CDR2 reads FQNNGV. The CDR3 consists of 16 residues.

V is TRBV28 and J is TRBJ1-5, with D unresolved. Germline V gene lookup returns CDR1 MDHEN and CDR2 SYDVKM. The length of the CDR3 is 13 residues. Trimming took 3 bases from V and 0 from J, leaving 3 bases between them. In DNA, the CDR3 is TGTGCCAGCAGTTTGATTAGCAATCAGCCCCAGCATTTT. Its translation is CASSLISNQPQHF.

This clone was counted a single time. This chain connects TRBV6-1 to TRBJ1-2; no definite D call. CDR3 length equals 11 residues. V shed 7 bases and J shed 2 bases, with 5 bases lying between them. The V gene's germline CDR1 is MNHNS and CDR2 SASEGT. CDR3 sequence (DNA): TGTGCCAGCACTCGGAACTATGGCTACACCTTC. Encoded protein: CASTRNYGYTF.

This chain links TRBV10-3 with TRBJ2-1; 11 bases are a match to TRBD2. The CDR3 extends over 13 amino acids. V dropped 4 bases and J dropped 8; count of bases not matched to a gene: 1. Per the germline V gene, CDR1 is ENHRY and CDR2 is SYGVKD. The CDR3 protein is CAISVAGGYEQFF. CDR3 bases: TGTGCCATCAGTGTAGCGGGAGGGTATGAGCAGTTCTTC.

The chain is built from TRBV6-5 and TRBJ1-1, with TRBD1 as a possible D gene (6 bases). CDR1 is MNHEY and CDR2 is SVGAGI in the germline V gene. V shed 7 bases and J shed 5 bases, with 17 bases lying between them. The CDR3 totals 14 residues. The CDR3 coding sequence is TGTGCCAGCACGAAAGGGGGGGCGGGGACTGAAGCTTTCTTT. Translating it yields CASTKGGAGTEAFF.

This chain joins TRBV6-5 and TRBJ2-7, with 12 bases matching TRBD2. J lost 2 bases, V lost 4 bases, and 3 bases had no gene match. This CDR3 comprises 15 residues. The germline gives CDR1 MNHEY, CDR2 SVGAGI. The CDR3 DNA follows: TGTGCCAGCAGTTGGACTAGCGGGACCCCCTACGAGCAGTACTTC. It yields the protein CASSWTSGTPYEQYF.

J is TRBJ1-5 and V is TRBV28; D unclear. The CDR3 consists of 15 residues. Germline CDR1 is MDHEN and CDR2 is SYDVKM. The V end was cut by 10 bases, the J end by 0 bases, with 16 bases between. In nucleotides, the CDR3 is TGTGCCACCCTACCCAGCAGGTATAGCAATCAGCCCCAGCATTTT. Translating gives CATLPSRYSNQPQHF.

In DNA form, the CDR3 reads TGTGCCAGCAGCTTAGGCCTAATCGGGGTAGCGGGGGCTAATGAGCAGTTCTTC. Its translation is CASSLGLIGVAGANEQFF. V is TRBV13 and J is TRBJ2-1; TRBD2 agrees at 9 bases. The CDR3 length is 18 residues. Germline assignment: CDR1 PRHDT and CDR2 FYEKMQ (reference sequence). With V trimmed by 0 bases and J by 7 bases, 13 bases remained unmatched.

The V call is TRBV11-2, the J call TRBJ2-7; TRBD1 matches 12 bases. Trimming cost V 2 bases and J 7 bases; bases outside gene matches: 6. The germline CDR1 and CDR2 sequences are SGHAT and FQNNGV. The length of the CDR3 is 15 residues. The CDR3 DNA follows: TGTGCCAGCAGCTTAACGGGACAGGGGGCGGTTGAGCAGTACTTC. It encodes CASSLTGQGAVEQYF.